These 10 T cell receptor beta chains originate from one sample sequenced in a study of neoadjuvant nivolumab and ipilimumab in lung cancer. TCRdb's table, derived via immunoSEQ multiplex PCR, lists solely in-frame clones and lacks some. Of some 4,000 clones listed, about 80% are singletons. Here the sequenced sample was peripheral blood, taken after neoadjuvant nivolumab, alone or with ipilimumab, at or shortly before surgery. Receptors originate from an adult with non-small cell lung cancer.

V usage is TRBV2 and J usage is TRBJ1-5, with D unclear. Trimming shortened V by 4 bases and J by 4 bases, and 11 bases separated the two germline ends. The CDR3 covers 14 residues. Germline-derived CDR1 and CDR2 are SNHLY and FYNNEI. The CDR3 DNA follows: TGTGCCAGCAGTGTAGGTAGTGGGAATCAGCCCCAGCATTTT. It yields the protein CASSVGSGNQPQHF. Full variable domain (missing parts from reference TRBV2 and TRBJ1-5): EPEVTQTPSHQVTQMGQEVILRCVPISNHLYFYWYRQILGQKVEFLVSFYNNEISEKSEIFDDQFSVERPDGSNFTLKIRSTKLEDSAMYFCASSVGSGNQPQHFGDGTRLSIL.

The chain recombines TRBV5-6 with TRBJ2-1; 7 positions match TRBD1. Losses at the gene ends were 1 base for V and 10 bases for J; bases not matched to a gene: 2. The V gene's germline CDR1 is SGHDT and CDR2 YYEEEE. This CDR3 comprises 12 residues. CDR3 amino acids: CASSLTGEEQFF. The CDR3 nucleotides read TGTGCCAGCAGCTTGACAGGGGAAGAGCAGTTCTTC.

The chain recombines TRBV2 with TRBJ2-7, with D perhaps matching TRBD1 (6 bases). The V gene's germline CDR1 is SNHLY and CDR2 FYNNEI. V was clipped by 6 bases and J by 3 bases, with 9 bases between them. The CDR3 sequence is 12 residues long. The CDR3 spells CASRDRGYEQYF. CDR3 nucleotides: TGTGCCAGCAGGGACAGAGGCTACGAGCAGTACTTC. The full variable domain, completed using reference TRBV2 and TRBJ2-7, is EPEVTQTPSHQVTQMGQEVILRCVPISNHLYFYWYRQILGQKVEFLVSFYNNEISEKSEIFDDQFSVERPDGSNFTLKIRSTKLEDSAMYFCASRDRGYEQYFGPGTRLTVT.

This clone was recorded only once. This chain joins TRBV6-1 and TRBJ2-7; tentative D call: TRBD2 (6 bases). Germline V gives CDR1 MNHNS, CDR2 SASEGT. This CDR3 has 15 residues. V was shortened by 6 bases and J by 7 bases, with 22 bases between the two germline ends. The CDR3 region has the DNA TGTGCCAGCAGCCTTCGGGACTCCCCTAGGGAGGAGCAGTACTTC. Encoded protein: CASSLRDSPREEQYF.

CDR3 DNA sequence: TGCGCCAGCAGCTTGGTGGTAGGGGGTGAGCAGTTCTTC. Translating it yields CASSLVVGGEQFF. The chain uses TRBV5-1 and TRBJ2-1; D perhaps matches TRBD1 (6 bases). Deletions cut 0 bases from V and 9 bases from J, with 10 bases between. There are 13 residues in the CDR3. The germline CDR1 and CDR2 sequences are SGHRS and YFSETQ.

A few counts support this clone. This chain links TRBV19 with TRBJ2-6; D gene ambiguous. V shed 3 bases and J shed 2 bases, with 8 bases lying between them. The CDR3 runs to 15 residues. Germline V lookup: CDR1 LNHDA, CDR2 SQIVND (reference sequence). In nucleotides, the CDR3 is TGTGCCAGTAGTATTCCTGGCGCTGGGGCCAACGTCCTGACTTTC. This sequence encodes CASSIPGAGANVLTF. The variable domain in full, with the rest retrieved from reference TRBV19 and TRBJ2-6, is DGGITQSPKYLFRKEGQNVTLSCEQNLNHDAMYWYRQDPGQGLRLIYYSQIVNDFQKGDIAEGYSVSREKKESFPLTVTSAQKNPTAFYLCASSIPGAGANVLTFGAGSRLTVL.

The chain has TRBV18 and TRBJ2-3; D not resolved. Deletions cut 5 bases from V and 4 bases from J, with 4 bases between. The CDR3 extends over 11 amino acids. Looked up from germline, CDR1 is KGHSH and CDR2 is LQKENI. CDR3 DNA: TGTGCCAGCTCATTTTCAGATACGCAGTATTTT. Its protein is CASSFSDTQYF.

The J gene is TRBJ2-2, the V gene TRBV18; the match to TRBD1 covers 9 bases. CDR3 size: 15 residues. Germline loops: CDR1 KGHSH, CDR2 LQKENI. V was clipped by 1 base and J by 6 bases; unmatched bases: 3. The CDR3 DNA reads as TGTGCCAGCTCACCACAGGGACAGGGTGCCGGGGAGCTGTTTTTT. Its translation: CASSPQGQGAGELFF.

The CDR3 DNA reads as TGTGCCAGCAGCACGGGGGGAAAACTGTTTTTT. It specifies CASSTGGKLFF. The gene calls are TRBV7-8 and TRBJ1-4, with D possibly being TRBD1 (5 bases). V lost 5 bases to trimming and J lost 10 bases, with 8 bases between them. Germline V gene lookup returns CDR1 SGHVS and CDR2 FQNEAQ. The CDR3 has 11 amino acids. The whole variable domain, filled in from reference TRBV7-8 and TRBJ1-4, reads GAGVSQSPRYKVAKRGQDVALRCDPISGHVSLFWYQQALGQGPEFLTYFQNEAQLDKSGLPSDRFFAERPEGSVSTLKIQRTQQEDSAVYLCASSTGGKLFFGSGTQLSVL.

The CDR3 DNA reads as TGTGCCTGGAGCGCCACGAGCATGAACACTGAAGCTTTCTTT. This codes for CAWSATSMNTEAFF. J is TRBJ1-1 and V is TRBV30, with D unresolved. Deletions cut 3 bases from V and 0 bases from J, with 11 bases between. The V gene's germline CDR1 is GTSNPN and CDR2 SVGIG (reference sequence). This CDR3 is 14 amino acids long.